Detailed here is one T cell receptor (beta chain). Antigen unknown. The repertoire was sequenced with immunoSEQ multiplex PCR; TCRdb's copy has only in-frame clones and lacks some. The sample shows under 25,000 clones, almost 85% of them seen only once. Every patient had mismatch repair deficiency by PCR or immunohistochemistry. A few pembrolizumab responders had their TCRs sequenced. The source of the sample is a study of PD-1 blockade in mismatch repair-deficient tumors. On the study more broadly: All were previously treated, progressing patients with eleven to twelve mismatch repair-deficient cancer types. Points from the study as a whole: After pembrolizumab, tumor-resident clones rose rapidly, then generally contracted before radiologic responses.

CDR1 SGHTA and CDR2 FQGTGA come from the germline V gene. The CDR3 has 14 residues. The V gene end was trimmed by 3 bases and the J gene end by 1 base; junction bases not matched to a gene: 1. This chain uses TRBV7-3 with TRBJ2-3; 7 bases agree with TRBD2. The source of this sequence is an adult with mismatch repair-deficient cancer. This material consisted of peripheral blood, taken 2 weeks after starting pembrolizumab. The CDR3 loop reads CASSLLAGTDTQYF. As DNA, the CDR3 is TGTGCCAGCAGCTTGCTAGCGGGCACAGATACGCAGTATTTT.